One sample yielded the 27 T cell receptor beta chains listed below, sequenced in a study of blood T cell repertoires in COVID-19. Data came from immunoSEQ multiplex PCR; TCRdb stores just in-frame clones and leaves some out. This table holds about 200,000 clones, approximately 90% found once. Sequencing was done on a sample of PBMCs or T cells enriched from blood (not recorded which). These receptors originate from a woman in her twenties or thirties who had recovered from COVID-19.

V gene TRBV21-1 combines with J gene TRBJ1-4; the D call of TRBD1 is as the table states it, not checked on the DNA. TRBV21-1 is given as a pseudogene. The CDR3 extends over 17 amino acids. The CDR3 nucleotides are TGTGCCAGCAGCAAAATGGTTGAGGGGACACTTAATGAAAAACTGTTTTTT. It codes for CASSKMVEGTLNEKLFF.

The CDR3 spells CASSIGGVAFSGANVLTF. In DNA form, the CDR3 reads TGTGCCAGCAGCATAGGGGGAGTCGCATTCTCTGGGGCCAACGTCCTGACTTTC. The genes are TRBV7-9 and TRBJ2-6; a weak D match, TRBD1 (6 bases). The length of the CDR3 is 18 residues. V dropped 5 bases and J dropped 0 bases, with 17 bases sitting between them. Germline values: CDR1 SEHNR, CDR2 FQNEAQ (reference sequence).

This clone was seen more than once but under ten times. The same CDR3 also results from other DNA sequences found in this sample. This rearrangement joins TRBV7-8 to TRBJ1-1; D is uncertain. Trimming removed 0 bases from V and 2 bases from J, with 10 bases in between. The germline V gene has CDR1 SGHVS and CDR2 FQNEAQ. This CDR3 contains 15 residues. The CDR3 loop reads CASSLARGTNTEAFF. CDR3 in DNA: TGTGCCAGCAGCTTAGCACGGGGAACTAACACTGAAGCTTTCTTT. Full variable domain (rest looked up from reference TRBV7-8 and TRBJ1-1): GAGVSQSPRYKVAKRGQDVALRCDPISGHVSLFWYQQALGQGPEFLTYFQNEAQLDKSGLPSDRFFAERPEGSVSTLKIQRTQQEDSAVYLCASSLARGTNTEAFFGQGTRLTVV.

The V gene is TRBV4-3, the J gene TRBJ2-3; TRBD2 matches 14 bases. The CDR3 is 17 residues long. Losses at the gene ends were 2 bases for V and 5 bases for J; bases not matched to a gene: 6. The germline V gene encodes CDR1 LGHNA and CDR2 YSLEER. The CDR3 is CASSQQTSGGAVDTQYF. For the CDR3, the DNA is TGCGCCAGCAGCCAACAGACTAGCGGGGGGGCCGTAGATACGCAGTATTTT.

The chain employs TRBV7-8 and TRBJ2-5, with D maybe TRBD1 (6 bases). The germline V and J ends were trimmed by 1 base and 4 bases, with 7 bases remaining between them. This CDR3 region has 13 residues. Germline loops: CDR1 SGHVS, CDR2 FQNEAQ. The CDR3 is CASSLGRGETQYF. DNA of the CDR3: TGTGCCAGCAGCTTAGGCAGGGGAGAGACCCAGTACTTC.

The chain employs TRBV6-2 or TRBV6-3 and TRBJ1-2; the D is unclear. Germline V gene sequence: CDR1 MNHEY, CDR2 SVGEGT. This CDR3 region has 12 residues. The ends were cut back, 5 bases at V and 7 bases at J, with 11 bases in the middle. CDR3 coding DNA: TGTGCCAGCAGTGGCCTTCCTGGTGGCTACACCTTC. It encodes CASSGLPGGYTF.

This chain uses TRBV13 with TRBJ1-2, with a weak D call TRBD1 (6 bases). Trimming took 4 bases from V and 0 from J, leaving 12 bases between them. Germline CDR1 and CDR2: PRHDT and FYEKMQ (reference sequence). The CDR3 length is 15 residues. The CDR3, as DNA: TGTGCCAGCAGCTCTACAGGGATTACTAACTATGGCTACACCTTC. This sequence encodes CASSSTGITNYGYTF.

The CDR3 spells CASSTSGGGGDTQYF. The DNA of the CDR3 is TGTGCCAGCAGTACCAGCGGGGGGGGAGGAGATACGCAGTATTTT. This sequence joins TRBV6-4 and TRBJ2-3; 10 bases are shared with TRBD2. Germline-derived CDR1 and CDR2 are MRHNA and SNTAGT. This CDR3 spans 15 amino acids. The junction had 7 bases not matched to a gene; V was cut back by 5 bases and J by 5 bases.

In DNA form, the CDR3 reads TGTGCCAGCAGCCCAGGGACAGGGGATCCAAGCACTGAAGCTTTCTTT. Protein sequence: CASSPGTGDPSTEAFF. V is TRBV7-9 and J is TRBJ1-1, with 10 bases identical to TRBD1. Losses at the gene ends were 5 bases for V and 4 bases for J; bases not matched to a gene: 10. Germline assignment: CDR1 SEHNR and CDR2 FQNEAQ (reference sequence). This CDR3 comprises 16 residues.

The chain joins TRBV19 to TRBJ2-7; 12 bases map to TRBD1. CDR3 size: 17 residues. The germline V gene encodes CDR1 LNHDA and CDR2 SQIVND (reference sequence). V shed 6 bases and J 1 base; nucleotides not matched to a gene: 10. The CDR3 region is CASRPAGTGGSSYEQYF. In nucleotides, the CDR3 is TGTGCCAGTAGGCCTGCCGGGACAGGGGGCAGTTCCTACGAGCAGTACTTC.

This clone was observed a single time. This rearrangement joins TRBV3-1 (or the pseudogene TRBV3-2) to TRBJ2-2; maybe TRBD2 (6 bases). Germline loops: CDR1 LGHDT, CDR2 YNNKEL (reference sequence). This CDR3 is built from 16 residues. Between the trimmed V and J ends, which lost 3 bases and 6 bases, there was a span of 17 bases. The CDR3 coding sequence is TGTGCCAGCAGCCAGGATCCTAGCGAATTGGCCGGGGAGCTGTTTTTT. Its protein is CASSQDPSELAGELFF.

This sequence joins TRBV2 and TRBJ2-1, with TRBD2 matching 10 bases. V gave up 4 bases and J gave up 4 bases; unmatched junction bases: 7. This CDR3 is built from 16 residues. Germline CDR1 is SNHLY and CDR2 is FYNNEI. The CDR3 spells CASSVVPAGGYNEQFF. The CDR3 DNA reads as TGTGCCAGCAGTGTGGTTCCAGCGGGGGGGTACAATGAGCAGTTCTTC.

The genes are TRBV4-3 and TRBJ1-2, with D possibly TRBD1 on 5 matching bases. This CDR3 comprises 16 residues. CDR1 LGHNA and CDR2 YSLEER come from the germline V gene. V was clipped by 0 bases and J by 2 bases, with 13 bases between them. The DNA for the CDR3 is TGCGCCAGCAGCCAAGATCGGGGGATCGAGAACTATGGCTACACCTTC. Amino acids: CASSQDRGIENYGYTF.

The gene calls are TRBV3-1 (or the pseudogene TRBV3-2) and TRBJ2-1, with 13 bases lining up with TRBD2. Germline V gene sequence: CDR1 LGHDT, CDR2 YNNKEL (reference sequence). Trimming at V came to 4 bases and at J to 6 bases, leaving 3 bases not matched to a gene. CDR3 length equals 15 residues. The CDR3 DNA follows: TGTGCCAGCAGCCCGGGACTAGCGGGAACCAATGAGCAGTTCTTC. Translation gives CASSPGLAGTNEQFF.

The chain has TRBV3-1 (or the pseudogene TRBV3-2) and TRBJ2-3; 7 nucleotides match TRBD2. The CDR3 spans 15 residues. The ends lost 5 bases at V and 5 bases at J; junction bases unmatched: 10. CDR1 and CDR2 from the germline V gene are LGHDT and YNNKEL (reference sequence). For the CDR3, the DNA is TGTGCCAGCAGCACTTCGCGACTAGCCAGAGATACGCAGTATTTT. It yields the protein CASSTSRLARDTQYF.

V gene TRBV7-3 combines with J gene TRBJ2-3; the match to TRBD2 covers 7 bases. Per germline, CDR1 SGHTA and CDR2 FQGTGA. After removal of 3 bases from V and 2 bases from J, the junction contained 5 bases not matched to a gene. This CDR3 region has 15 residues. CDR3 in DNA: TGTGCCAGCAGCTTGTCTAGCGGCTACACAGATACGCAGTATTTT. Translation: CASSLSSGYTDTQYF.

CDR3 protein: CASSGRTGSIVSTEAFF. The CDR3 region has the DNA TGTGCCAGCAGTGGGAGGACAGGCTCTATTGTTAGCACTGAAGCTTTCTTT. This sequence joins TRBV6-1 and TRBJ1-1; 7 positions match TRBD1. The V gene end was trimmed by 4 bases and the J gene end by 4 bases; junction bases not matched to a gene: 15. CDR1 MNHNS and CDR2 SASEGT come from the germline V gene. The CDR3 has 17 amino acids.

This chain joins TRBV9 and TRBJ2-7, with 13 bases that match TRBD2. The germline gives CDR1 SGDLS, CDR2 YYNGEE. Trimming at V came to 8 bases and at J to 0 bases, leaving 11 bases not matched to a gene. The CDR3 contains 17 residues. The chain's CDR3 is CARGGTSGTTNSYEQYF. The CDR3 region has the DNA TGTGCCAGAGGGGGGACTAGCGGGACTACGAACTCCTACGAGCAGTACTTC. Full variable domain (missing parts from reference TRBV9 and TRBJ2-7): DSGVTQTPKHLITATGQRVTLRCSPRSGDLSVYWYQQSLDQGLQFLIQYYNGEERAKGNILERFSAQQFPDLHSELNLSSLELGDSALYFCARGGTSGTTNSYEQYFGPGTRLTVT.

This CDR3 is CAREHQGGPHNSPLHF. DNA for the CDR3: TGTGCCAGAGAACATCAGGGTGGCCCCCATAATTCACCCCTCCACTTT. The chain links TRBV19 to TRBJ1-6; D might be TRBD1 (5 bases). The CDR3 totals 16 residues. Germline values: CDR1 LNHDA, CDR2 SQIVND (reference sequence). Deletions cut 9 bases from V and 5 bases from J, with 20 bases between.

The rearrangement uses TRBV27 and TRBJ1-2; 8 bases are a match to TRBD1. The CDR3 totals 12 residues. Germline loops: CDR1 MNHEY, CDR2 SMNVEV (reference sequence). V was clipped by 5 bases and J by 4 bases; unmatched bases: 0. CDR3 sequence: CASSDRGYGYTF. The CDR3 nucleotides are TGTGCCAGCAGTGACAGGGGCTATGGCTACACCTTC.

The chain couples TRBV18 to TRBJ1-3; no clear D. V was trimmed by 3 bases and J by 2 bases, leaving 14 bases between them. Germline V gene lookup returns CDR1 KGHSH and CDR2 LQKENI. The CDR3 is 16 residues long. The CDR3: CASSPRSKITGNTIYF. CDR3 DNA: TGTGCCAGCTCACCCCGGTCTAAAATTACTGGAAACACCATATATTTT. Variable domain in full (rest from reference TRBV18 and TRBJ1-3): NAGVMQNPRHLVRRRGQEARLRCSPMKGHSHVYWYRQLPEEGLKFMVYLQKENIIDESGMPKERFSAEFPKEGPSILRIQQVVRGDSAAYFCASSPRSKITGNTIYFGEGSWLTVV.

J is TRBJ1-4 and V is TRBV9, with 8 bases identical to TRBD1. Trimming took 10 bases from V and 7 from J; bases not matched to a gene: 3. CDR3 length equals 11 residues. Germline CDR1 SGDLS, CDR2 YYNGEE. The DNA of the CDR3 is TGTGCCCTAACAGGGGGTGAAAAACTGTTTTTT. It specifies CALTGGEKLFF.

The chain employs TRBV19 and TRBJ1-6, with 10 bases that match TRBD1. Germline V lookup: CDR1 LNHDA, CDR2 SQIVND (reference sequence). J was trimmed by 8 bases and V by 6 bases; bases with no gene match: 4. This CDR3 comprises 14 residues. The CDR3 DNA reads TGTGCCAGTAGAGAAGACAGGGGGCATTCACCCCTCCACTTT. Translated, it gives CASREDRGHSPLHF.

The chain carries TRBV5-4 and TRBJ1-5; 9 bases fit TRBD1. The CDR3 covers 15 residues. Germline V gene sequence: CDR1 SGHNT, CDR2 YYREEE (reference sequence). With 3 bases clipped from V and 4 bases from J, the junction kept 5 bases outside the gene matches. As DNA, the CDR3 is TGTGCCAGCAGCTCCGGGGGGACAGGGAATCAGCCCCAGCATTTT. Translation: CASSSGGTGNQPQHF.

This CDR3 is CASGPGTGKNREKLFF. In DNA form, the CDR3 reads TGTGCCAGTGGTCCCGGGACAGGGAAGAATAGGGAAAAACTGTTTTTT. V gene TRBV19 combines with J gene TRBJ1-4, with 9 positions matching TRBD1. The CDR3 is 16 residues long. V shed 8 bases, J shed 8 bases, and the junction held 15 bases outside the gene matches. Germline assignment: CDR1 LNHDA and CDR2 SQIVND (reference sequence).

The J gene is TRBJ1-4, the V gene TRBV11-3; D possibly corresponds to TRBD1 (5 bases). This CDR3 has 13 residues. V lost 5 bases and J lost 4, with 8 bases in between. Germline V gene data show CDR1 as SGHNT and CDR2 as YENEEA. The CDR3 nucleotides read TGTGCCAGCAGCGCGACAGTTAATGAAAAACTGTTTTTT. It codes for CASSATVNEKLFF. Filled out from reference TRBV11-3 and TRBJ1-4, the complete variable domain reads EAGVVQSPRYKIIEKKQPVAFWCNPISGHNTLYWYLQNLGQGPELLIRYENEEAVDDSQLPKDRFSAERLKGVDSTLKIQPAELGDSAVYLCASSATVNEKLFFGSGTQLSVL.

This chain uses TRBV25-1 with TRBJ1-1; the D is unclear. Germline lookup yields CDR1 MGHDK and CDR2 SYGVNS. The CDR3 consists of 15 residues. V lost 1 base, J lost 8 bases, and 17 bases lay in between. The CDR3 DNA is TGTGCCAGCAGTGAATGGAGTGAGGGTGGCCGGGAAGCTTTCTTT. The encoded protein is CASSEWSEGGREAFF.